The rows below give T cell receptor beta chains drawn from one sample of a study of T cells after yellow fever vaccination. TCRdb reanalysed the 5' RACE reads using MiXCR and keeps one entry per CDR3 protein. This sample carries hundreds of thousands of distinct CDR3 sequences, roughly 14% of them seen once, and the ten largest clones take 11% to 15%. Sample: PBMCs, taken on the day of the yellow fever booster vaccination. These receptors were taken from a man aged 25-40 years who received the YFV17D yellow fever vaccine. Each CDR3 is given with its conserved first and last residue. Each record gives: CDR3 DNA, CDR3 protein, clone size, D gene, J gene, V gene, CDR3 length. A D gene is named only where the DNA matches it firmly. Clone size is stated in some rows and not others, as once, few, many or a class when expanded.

TGCGCCAGCAGTGAGTCCCGACGTCCTGTACACGAGCAGTACTTC CASSESRRPVHEQYF few . TRBJ2-7 TRBV10-2 15
TGTGCCAGTAGTACTCACGGCCCAACTAGTGGGACCAACAATGAGCAGTTCTTC CASSTHGPTSGTNNEQFF few . TRBJ2-1 TRBV19 18
TGCAGTGCTATAGCCCAGGGTAGTGAAAAACTGTTTTTT CSAIAQGSEKLFF . . TRBJ1-4 TRBV20-1 13
TGTGCCACCAGTGACCCCACCGGGACGGCGATCACCGGGGAGCTGTTTTTT CATSDPTGTAITGELFF . . TRBJ2-2 TRBV24-1 17
TGCAGTGCTAGAGAGGTGCTAGGGACGGAGAATCAGCCCCAGCATTTT CSAREVLGTENQPQHF few . TRBJ1-5 TRBV20-1 16
TGCAGTGCTAGTCAGGGCGGCACAGATACGCAGTATTTT CSASQGGTDTQYF . . TRBJ2-3 TRBV20-1 13
TGCGCCAGCAGCTTTACGGGCAGGGGCGACAATGAGCAGTTCTTC CASSFTGRGDNEQFF few . TRBJ2-1 TRBV5-1 15
TGCAGTGCTAGCGAACACACAGATACGCAGTATTTT CSASEHTDTQYF . . TRBJ2-3 TRBV20-1 12
TGTGCCAGCAGCGACGGGACATACACAGATACGCAGTATTTT CASSDGTYTDTQYF . . TRBJ2-3 TRBV27 14
TGTGCCAGCAGCGGGAATCTCTACGAGCAGTACTTC CASSGNLYEQYF many . TRBJ2-7 TRBV9 12
TGTGCCAGCAGCTCGAGAGTAGGGGGCTACACCTTC CASSSRVGGYTF few . TRBJ1-2 TRBV9 12
TGTGCCAGCAGTTCCGGGACAGTCGTGGAAAAACTGTTTTTT CASSSGTVVEKLFF . TRBD1 TRBJ1-4 TRBV2 14
TGCAGCGTTGAAGCCGGCACACTGACTAGCGACCCAAATACGCAGTATTTT CSVEAGTLTSDPNTQYF few TRBD2 TRBJ2-3 TRBV29-1 17
TGTGCCAGCAGTATATCCTACAATGAGCAGTTCTTC CASSISYNEQFF many . TRBJ2-1 TRBV28 12